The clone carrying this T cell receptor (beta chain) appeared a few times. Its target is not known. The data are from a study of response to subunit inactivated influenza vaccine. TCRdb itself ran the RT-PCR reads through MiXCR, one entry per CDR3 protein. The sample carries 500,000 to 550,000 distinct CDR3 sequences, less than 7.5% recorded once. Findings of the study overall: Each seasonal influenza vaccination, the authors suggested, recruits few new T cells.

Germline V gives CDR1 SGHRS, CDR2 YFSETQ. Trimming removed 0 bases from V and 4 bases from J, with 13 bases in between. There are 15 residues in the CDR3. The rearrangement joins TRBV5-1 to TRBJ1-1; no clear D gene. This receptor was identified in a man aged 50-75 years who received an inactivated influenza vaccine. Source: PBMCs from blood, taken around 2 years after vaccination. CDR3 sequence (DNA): TGCGCCAGCAGCTTGGAACCGGGAAGTTCCACTGAAGCTTTCTTT. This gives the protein CASSLEPGSSTEAFF.